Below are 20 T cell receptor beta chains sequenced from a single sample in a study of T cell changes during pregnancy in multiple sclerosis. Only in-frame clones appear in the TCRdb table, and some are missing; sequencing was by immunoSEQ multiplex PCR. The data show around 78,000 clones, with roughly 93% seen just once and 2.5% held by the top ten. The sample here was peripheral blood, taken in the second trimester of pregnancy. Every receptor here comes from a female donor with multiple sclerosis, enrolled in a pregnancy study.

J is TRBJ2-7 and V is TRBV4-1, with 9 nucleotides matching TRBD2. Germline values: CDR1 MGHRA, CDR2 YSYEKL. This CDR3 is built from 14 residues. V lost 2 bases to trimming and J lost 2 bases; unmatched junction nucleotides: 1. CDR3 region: CASSQLAGAYEQYF. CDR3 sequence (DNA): TGCGCCAGCAGCCAATTAGCGGGAGCCTACGAGCAGTACTTC.

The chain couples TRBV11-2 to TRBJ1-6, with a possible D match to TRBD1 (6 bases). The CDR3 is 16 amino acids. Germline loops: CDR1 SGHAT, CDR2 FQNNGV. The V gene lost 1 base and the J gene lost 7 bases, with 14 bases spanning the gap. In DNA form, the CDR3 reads TGTGCCAGCAGCTTAGCTTTCATGCAGGGGAATTCACCCCTCCACTTT. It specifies CASSLAFMQGNSPLHF.

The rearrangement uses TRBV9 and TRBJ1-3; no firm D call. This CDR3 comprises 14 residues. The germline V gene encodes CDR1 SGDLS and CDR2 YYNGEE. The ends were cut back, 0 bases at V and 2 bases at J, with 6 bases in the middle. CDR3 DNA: TGTGCCAGCAGCGTAGGCGACACTGGAAACACCATATATTTT. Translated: CASSVGDTGNTIYF.

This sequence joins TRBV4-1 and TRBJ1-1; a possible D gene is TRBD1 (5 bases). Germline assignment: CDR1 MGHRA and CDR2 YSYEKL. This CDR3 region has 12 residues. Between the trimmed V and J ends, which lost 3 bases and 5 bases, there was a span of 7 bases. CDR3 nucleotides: TGCGCCAGCAGCCAGACAGCTACTGAAGCTTTCTTT. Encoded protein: CASSQTATEAFF.

The CDR3 DNA follows: TGTGCCTGGAGTCGGGACAATAATGAAAAACTGTTTTTT. Amino acid sequence: CAWSRDNNEKLFF. This chain connects TRBV30 to TRBJ1-4; D is possibly TRBD1 (6 bases). CDR3 length equals 13 residues. Germline V gives CDR1 GTSNPN, CDR2 SVGIG (reference sequence). Deletions cut 2 bases from V and 4 bases from J, with 8 bases between.

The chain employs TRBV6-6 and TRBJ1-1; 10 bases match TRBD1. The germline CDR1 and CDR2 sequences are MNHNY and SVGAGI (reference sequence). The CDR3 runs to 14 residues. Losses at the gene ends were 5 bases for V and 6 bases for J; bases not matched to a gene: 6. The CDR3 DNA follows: TGTGCCAGCAGTCCACCAGACAGGGGGCCTGAAGCTTTCTTT. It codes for CASSPPDRGPEAFF.

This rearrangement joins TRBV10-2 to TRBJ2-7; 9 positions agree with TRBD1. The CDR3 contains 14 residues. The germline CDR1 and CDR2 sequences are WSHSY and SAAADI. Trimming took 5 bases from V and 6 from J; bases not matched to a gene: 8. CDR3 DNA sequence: TGCGCCAGCAGTCGGGGACAGGGAAACCCCGAGCAGTACTTC. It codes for CASSRGQGNPEQYF.

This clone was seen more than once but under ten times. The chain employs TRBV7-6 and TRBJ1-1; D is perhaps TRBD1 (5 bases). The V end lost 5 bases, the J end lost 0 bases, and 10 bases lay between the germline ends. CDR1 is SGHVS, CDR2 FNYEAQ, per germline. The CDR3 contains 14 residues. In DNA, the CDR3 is TGTGCCAGCAGCAAGGGACTCATGAACACTGAAGCTTTCTTT. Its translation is CASSKGLMNTEAFF.

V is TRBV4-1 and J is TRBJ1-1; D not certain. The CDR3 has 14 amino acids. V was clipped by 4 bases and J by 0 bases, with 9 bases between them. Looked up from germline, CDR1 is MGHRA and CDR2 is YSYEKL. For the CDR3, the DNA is TGCGCCAGCAGCCCCTATCGGGTGAACACTGAAGCTTTCTTT. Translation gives CASSPYRVNTEAFF.

The CDR3 DNA follows: TGCGCCAGCAGCGGGGGCCTGCGGGGGCCCAGCTACGAGCAGTACTTC. Its protein is CASSGGLRGPSYEQYF. The gene calls are TRBV5-1 and TRBJ2-7, with D possibly matching TRBD2 (7 bases). Germline V lookup: CDR1 SGHRS, CDR2 YFSETQ. This CDR3 is built from 16 residues. Between the trimmed V and J ends, which lost 4 bases and 3 bases, there was a span of 20 bases.

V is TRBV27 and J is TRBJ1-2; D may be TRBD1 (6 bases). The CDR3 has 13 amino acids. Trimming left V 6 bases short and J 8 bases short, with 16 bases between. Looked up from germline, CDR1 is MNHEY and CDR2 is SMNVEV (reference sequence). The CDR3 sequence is CASSLSGGQGYTF. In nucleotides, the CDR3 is TGTGCCAGCAGCCTGTCCGGGGGGCAGGGCTACACCTTC.

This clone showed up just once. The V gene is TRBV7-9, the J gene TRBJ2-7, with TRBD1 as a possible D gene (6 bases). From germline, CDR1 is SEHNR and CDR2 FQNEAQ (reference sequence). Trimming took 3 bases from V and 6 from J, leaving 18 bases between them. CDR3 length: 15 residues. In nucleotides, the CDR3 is TGTGCCAGCAGCTTGGCGACAGGAACAACCTCCGAGCAGTACTTC. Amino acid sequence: CASSLATGTTSEQYF.

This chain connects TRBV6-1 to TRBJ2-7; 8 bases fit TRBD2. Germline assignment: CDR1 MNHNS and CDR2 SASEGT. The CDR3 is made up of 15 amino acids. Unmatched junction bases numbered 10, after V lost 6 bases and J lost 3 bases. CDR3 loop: CASSTKRGGIYEQYF. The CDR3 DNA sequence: TGTGCCAGCAGCACGAAACGGGGGGGCATCTACGAGCAGTACTTC.

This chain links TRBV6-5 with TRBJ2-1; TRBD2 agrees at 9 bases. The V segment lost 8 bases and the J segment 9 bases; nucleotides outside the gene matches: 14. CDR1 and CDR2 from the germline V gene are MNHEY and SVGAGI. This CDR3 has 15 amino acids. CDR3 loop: CASVHESGGPSEQFF. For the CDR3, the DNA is TGTGCCAGCGTACATGAGAGCGGGGGGCCCTCTGAGCAGTTCTTC.

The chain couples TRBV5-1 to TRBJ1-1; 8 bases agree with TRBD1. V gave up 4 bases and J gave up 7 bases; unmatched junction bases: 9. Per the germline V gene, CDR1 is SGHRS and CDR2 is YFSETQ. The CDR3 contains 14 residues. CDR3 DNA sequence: TGCGCCAGCAGCCCCAGGGGGCGGGAGGGTGAAGCTTTCTTT. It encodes CASSPRGREGEAFF. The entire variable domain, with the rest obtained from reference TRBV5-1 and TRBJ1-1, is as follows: KAGVTQTPRYLIKTRGQQVTLSCSPISGHRSVSWYQQTPGQGLQFLFEYFSETQRNKGNFPGRFSGRQFSNSRSEMNVSTLELGDSALYLCASSPRGREGEAFFGQGTRLTVV.

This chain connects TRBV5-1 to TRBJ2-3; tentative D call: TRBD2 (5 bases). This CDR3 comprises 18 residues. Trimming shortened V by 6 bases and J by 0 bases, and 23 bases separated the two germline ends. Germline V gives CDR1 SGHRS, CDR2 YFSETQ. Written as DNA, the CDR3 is TGCGCCAGCACCTCCCGGGGAACCTTCCTTGCTAGCACAGATACGCAGTATTTT. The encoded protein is CASTSRGTFLASTDTQYF.

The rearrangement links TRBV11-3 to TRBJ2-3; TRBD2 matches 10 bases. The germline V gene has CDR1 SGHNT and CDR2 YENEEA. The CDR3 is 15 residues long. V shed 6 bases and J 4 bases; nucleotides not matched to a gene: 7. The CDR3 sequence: CASSFSAGGADTQYF. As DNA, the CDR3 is TGTGCCAGCAGTTTTTCAGCGGGGGGGGCAGATACGCAGTATTTT.

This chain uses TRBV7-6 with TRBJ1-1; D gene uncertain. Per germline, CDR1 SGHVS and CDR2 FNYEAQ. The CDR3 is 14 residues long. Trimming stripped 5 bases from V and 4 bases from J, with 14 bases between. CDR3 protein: CASSPVVGSTEAFF. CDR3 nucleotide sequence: TGTGCCAGCAGCCCCGTGGTAGGGAGCACTGAAGCTTTCTTT. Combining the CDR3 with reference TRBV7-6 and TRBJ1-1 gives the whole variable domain GAGVSQSPRYKVTKRGQDVALRCDPISGHVSLYWYRQALGQGPEFLTYFNYEAQQDKSGLPNDRFSAERPEGSISTLTIQRTEQRDSAMYRCASSPVVGSTEAFFGQGTRLTVV.

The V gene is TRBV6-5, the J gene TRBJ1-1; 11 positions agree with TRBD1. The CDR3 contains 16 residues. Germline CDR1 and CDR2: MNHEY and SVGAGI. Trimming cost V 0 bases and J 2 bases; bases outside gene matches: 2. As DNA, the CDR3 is TGTGCCAGCAGTTACTCGGGGACAGGGGGTAACACTGAAGCTTTCTTT. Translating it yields CASSYSGTGGNTEAFF.

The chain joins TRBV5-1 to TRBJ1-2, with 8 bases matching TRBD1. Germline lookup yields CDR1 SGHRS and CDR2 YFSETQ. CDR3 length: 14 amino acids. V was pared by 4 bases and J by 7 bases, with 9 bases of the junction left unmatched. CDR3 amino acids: CASSQDRELSGYTF. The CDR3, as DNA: TGCGCCAGCAGCCAGGACAGGGAATTGAGTGGCTACACCTTC. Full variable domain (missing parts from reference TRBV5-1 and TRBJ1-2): KAGVTQTPRYLIKTRGQQVTLSCSPISGHRSVSWYQQTPGQGLQFLFEYFSETQRNKGNFPGRFSGRQFSNSRSEMNVSTLELGDSALYLCASSQDRELSGYTFGSGTRLTVV.